This T cell receptor (beta chain) derives from a study of blood T cell repertoires in COVID-19. Study-level information: Samples representing acute and convalescent COVID-19 were sourced from the United States, Italy and Spain. T cells, B-cell-depleted T cells, or PBMCs supplied cDNA or gDNA.

Here immunoSEQ multiplex PCR was the method, and the copy in TCRdb shows in-frame clones only, minus some. Of approximately 170,000 clones in the sample, 65% to 85% were seen once. This CDR3 has 17 amino acids. The V and J ends lost 5 bases and 1 base, in that order; junction bases with no gene match: 10. The germline CDR1 and CDR2 sequences are MDHEN and SYDVKM. Material: peripheral blood. This TCR was sampled from a woman in her 70s who had recovered from COVID-19. J is TRBJ1-2 and V is TRBV28; TRBD1 agrees at 10 bases. The CDR3: CASSPRTGGNVNYGYTF. CDR3 DNA sequence: TGTGCCAGCAGTCCACGGACAGGGGGGAACGTTAACTATGGCTACACCTTC.